Presented here are 30 T cell receptor beta chains from one specimen sequenced in a study of shared clonotypes between healthy human individuals. Data came from immunoSEQ multiplex PCR; TCRdb stores just in-frame clones and leaves some out. The sample includes 950,000 to 1,200,000 clones, approximately 80% of them seen just once. Sample: memory CD4+ T cells from PBMCs. Subset here: CD45RA-negative fraction. These receptors all come from a man aged 18 to 30 in good health. Some clones in this sample may be carry-over from other donors' samples.

With regard to this clone: The same CDR3 can be traced to other DNA sequences in this sample. The rearrangement links TRBV19 to TRBJ2-7, with D perhaps assigned TRBD1 or TRBD2 (5 bases each). The CDR3 consists of 15 residues. With 6 bases removed from V and 1 base from J, the gap between germline ends came to 16 bases. CDR1 and CDR2 from the germline V gene are LNHDA and SQIVND (reference sequence). CDR3 in DNA: TGTGCCAGTAGCAGAACCGGGACCGGATCCTACGAGCAGTACTTC. Translating gives CASSRTGTGSYEQYF.

This CDR3 is CASSRETPSSNQPQHF. CDR3 bases: TGTGCCAGCTCACGAGAGACACCCTCTAGCAATCAGCCCCAGCATTTT. J is TRBJ1-5 and V is TRBV18, with D unresolved. The germline CDR1 and CDR2 sequences are KGHSH and LQKENI. The CDR3 extends over 16 amino acids. V lost 4 bases to trimming and J lost 0 bases, with 13 bases between them.

V is TRBV29-1 and J is TRBJ1-4; no clear D. V was trimmed by 4 bases and J by 2 bases, leaving 11 bases between them. CDR1 is SQVTM and CDR2 is ANQGSEA in the germline V gene. The CDR3 has 14 amino acids. The CDR3 loop reads CSVGLFGTNEKLFF. In DNA form, the CDR3 reads TGCAGCGTTGGGCTCTTCGGCACTAATGAAAAACTGTTTTTT.

This chain links TRBV5-1 with TRBJ2-3, with D possibly matching TRBD2 (6 bases). The V and J ends lost 4 bases and 2 bases respectively, with 14 bases between them. Germline V gene lookup returns CDR1 SGHRS and CDR2 YFSETQ. The length of the CDR3 is 15 residues. The CDR3 loop reads CASSGGTYTTDTQYF. The CDR3 nucleotides read TGCGCCAGCAGCGGCGGGACTTACACCACAGATACGCAGTATTTT.

The chain links TRBV5-4 to TRBJ1-1; no firm D call. V was pared by 3 bases and J by 4 bases, with 10 bases between. From germline, CDR1 is SGHNT and CDR2 YYREEE (reference sequence). CDR3 length: 13 residues. The CDR3 sequence is CASSYAPGTEAFF. In DNA, the CDR3 is TGTGCCAGCAGCTACGCGCCGGGCACTGAAGCTTTCTTT.

This clone was detected only a few times. V gene TRBV6-6 combines with J gene TRBJ2-3; D is uncertain. Germline V gives CDR1 MNHNY, CDR2 SVGAGI (reference sequence). V lost 7 bases, J lost 6 bases, and 8 bases lay in between. The CDR3 sequence is 11 residues long. In DNA form, the CDR3 reads TGTGCCAGCACCCGCGCGGATACGCAGTATTTT. Residues: CASTRADTQYF.

This clone has just a few counts. The J gene is TRBJ1-2, the V gene TRBV7-9; no clear D gene. The V end was cut by 2 bases, the J end by 7 bases, with 5 bases between. The CDR3 length is 11 residues. Germline V gene lookup returns CDR1 SEHNR and CDR2 FQNEAQ (reference sequence). CDR3 nucleotide sequence: TGTGCCAGCAGCTTAACAGCTGGCTACACCTTC. Translated: CASSLTAGYTF.

This chain connects TRBV6-5 to TRBJ1-5; no reliable D call. Germline-derived CDR1 and CDR2 are MNHEY and SVGAGI. With 4 bases removed from V and 0 bases from J, the gap between germline ends came to 4 bases. CDR3 size: 13 residues. CDR3 loop: CASSLSSNQPQHF. The CDR3 region has the DNA TGTGCCAGCAGTTTAAGTAGCAATCAGCCCCAGCATTTT.

This chain connects TRBV6-1 to TRBJ2-6; either TRBD1 or TRBD2 may fit D (5 bases each). CDR1 is MNHNS, CDR2 SASEGT, per germline. V was cut by 4 bases and J by 0 bases, with 7 bases left in between. The CDR3 consists of 15 residues. CDR3 sequence reads: CASSGDPSGANVLTF. The DNA for the CDR3 is TGTGCCAGCAGTGGGGACCCCTCTGGGGCCAACGTCCTGACTTTC.

The chain links TRBV19 to TRBJ1-3, with a tentative D call TRBD1 (5 bases). Germline assignment: CDR1 LNHDA and CDR2 SQIVND (reference sequence). CDR3 length: 15 amino acids. Trimming pared 6 bases from V and 4 bases from J, leaving 16 bases between. CDR3 coding DNA: TGTGCCAGTAGCACCCCCCGGGACGGAGGAAACACCATATATTTT. Translating gives CASSTPRDGGNTIYF.

This chain links TRBV6-5 with TRBJ2-5; D is possibly TRBD1 (5 bases). V was clipped by 8 bases and J by 2 bases, with 18 bases between them. CDR3 length: 15 amino acids. CDR1 MNHEY and CDR2 SVGAGI come from the germline V gene. CDR3 nucleotides: TGTGCCAGCTCCCGAACAGGCCTATCACAAGAGACCCAGTACTTC. Residues: CASSRTGLSQETQYF.

The chain employs TRBV7-3 and TRBJ2-1; D uncertain. Trimming stripped 2 bases from V and 5 bases from J, with 7 bases between. Germline CDR1 SGHTA, CDR2 FQGTGA. There are 13 residues in the CDR3. The CDR3 DNA follows: TGTGCCAGCAGCTTAGGACGGCACAATGAGCAGTTCTTC. As protein: CASSLGRHNEQFF.

A word on this clone: The final CDR3 position lacks the conserved phenylalanine or tryptophan, pointing to a likely read error. The chain couples TRBV29-1 to TRBJ1-1; TRBD1 is a possible D gene (6 bases). V dropped 7 bases and J dropped 11 bases, with 20 bases sitting between them. In germline, CDR1 is SQVTM, CDR2 ANQGSEA. The CDR3 is made up of 12 amino acids. The CDR3 region is CSATEQGVGAFL. CDR3 in DNA: TGCAGCGCCACAGAACAGGGAGTAGGGGCTTTCCTT.

V and J are TRBV6-5 and TRBJ2-7; D is undetermined. The CDR3 contains 13 residues. The germline V gene encodes CDR1 MNHEY and CDR2 SVGAGI. The V gene lost 4 bases and the J gene lost 2 bases, with 9 bases spanning the gap. CDR3 sequence (DNA): TGTGCCAGCAGTTTTGGGCCAGCCTACGAGCAGTACTTC. As protein: CASSFGPAYEQYF.

The chain is built from TRBV2 and TRBJ1-2; no clear D. Germline values: CDR1 SNHLY, CDR2 FYNNEI. The CDR3 length is 11 residues. Trimming removed 8 bases from V and 4 bases from J, with 8 bases in between. The CDR3: CASDGLYGYTF. CDR3 sequence (DNA): TGTGCCAGCGACGGACTCTATGGCTACACCTTC.

The chain employs TRBV20-1 and TRBJ2-5; D call uncertain. V lost 2 bases, J lost 3 bases, and 4 bases lay in between. There are 11 residues in the CDR3. The germline V gene has CDR1 DFQATT and CDR2 SNEGSKA (reference sequence). In DNA, the CDR3 is TGCAGTGCTAGACTAGAAGAGACCCAGTACTTC. This encodes CSARLEETQYF.

The rearrangement links TRBV19 to TRBJ2-7; 12 bases align to TRBD2. The CDR3 totals 15 residues. Per the germline V gene, CDR1 is LNHDA and CDR2 is SQIVND (reference sequence). V lost 4 bases, J lost 3 bases, and 4 bases stayed unmatched. The CDR3 region is CASSTGLAGLYEQYF. The CDR3 DNA is TGTGCCAGTAGTACTGGACTAGCGGGACTCTACGAGCAGTACTTC. The full variable domain, its missing parts supplied by reference TRBV19 and TRBJ2-7, is DGGITQSPKYLFRKEGQNVTLSCEQNLNHDAMYWYRQDPGQGLRLIYYSQIVNDFQKGDIAEGYSVSREKKESFPLTVTSAQKNPTAFYLCASSTGLAGLYEQYFGPGTRLTVT.

This clone was seen only a few times. The chain links TRBV5-4 to TRBJ2-1; 10 bases fit TRBD2. V was clipped by 0 bases and J by 8 bases; unmatched bases: 8. Germline loops: CDR1 SGHNT, CDR2 YYREEE (reference sequence). There are 16 residues in the CDR3. This CDR3 reads CASSLGWASGSYEQFF. CDR3 nucleotide sequence: TGTGCCAGCAGCTTGGGTTGGGCTAGCGGGAGCTATGAGCAGTTCTTC.

This rearrangement joins TRBV29-1 to TRBJ1-1; possibly TRBD1 for D (6 bases). Germline values: CDR1 SQVTM, CDR2 ANQGSEA. The CDR3 extends over 13 amino acids. V was trimmed by 7 bases and J by 3 bases, leaving 15 bases between them. The CDR3 region has the DNA TGCAGCGCCTTACGGGGGCTGGACACTGAAGCTTTCTTT. Its translation is CSALRGLDTEAFF.

J is TRBJ1-2 and V is TRBV15; TRBD1 might be the D (5 bases). This CDR3 is 16 amino acids long. Trimming left V 0 bases short and J 5 bases short, with 16 bases between. Germline CDR1 LNHNV, CDR2 YYDKDF (reference sequence). CDR3 sequence reads: CATSRDRFRQGYGYTF. CDR3 nucleotide sequence: TGTGCCACCAGCAGAGATAGGTTTCGGCAGGGTTATGGCTACACCTTC.

For this clone: A read error may be the cause here, since a much bigger clone is one base away. The chain recombines TRBV29-1 with TRBJ1-1; D remains unclear. CDR3 length: 12 residues. Germline CDR1 reads SQVTM; CDR2 reads ANQGSEA. CDR3 coding DNA: TGCAACGTTGAACGGGTCAGCACTGAAGCTTTCTTT. Its translation: CNVERVSTEAFF.

This chain connects TRBV25-1 to TRBJ2-1; tentatively, D is TRBD1 or TRBD2 (5 bases each). Deletions cut 5 bases from V and 7 bases from J, with 18 bases between. The CDR3 has 15 amino acids. The germline V gene encodes CDR1 MGHDK and CDR2 SYGVNS. This CDR3 reads CASSYVGTPPNEQFF. DNA for the CDR3: TGTGCCAGCAGTTACGTCGGGACGCCCCCAAATGAGCAGTTCTTC.

The genes are TRBV28 and TRBJ1-1, with D possibly matching TRBD1 (6 bases). V lost 1 base to trimming and J lost 4 bases, with 13 bases between them. The CDR3 runs to 15 residues. Germline CDR1 and CDR2: MDHEN and SYDVKM. CDR3 DNA: TGTGCCAGCAGTTTATCCCGGCGAGGGGGCACTGAAGCTTTCTTT. This translates into CASSLSRRGGTEAFF.

This clone was observed a few times. V and J are TRBV18 and TRBJ1-1, with D hard to call. The CDR3 contains 16 residues. The germline gives CDR1 KGHSH, CDR2 LQKENI. V was pared by 3 bases and J by 0 bases, with 14 bases between. The CDR3 loop reads CASSPSPLEMNTEAFF. For the CDR3, the DNA is TGTGCCAGCTCACCCTCGCCCCTTGAGATGAACACTGAAGCTTTCTTT.

The J gene is TRBJ1-1, the V gene TRBV28, with 7 nucleotides matching TRBD1. Germline CDR1 reads MDHEN; CDR2 reads SYDVKM. This CDR3 is 14 amino acids long. J gave up 2 bases and V 6 bases, and 6 bases lay outside the gene matches. The CDR3 loop reads CASSSGQINTEAFF. For the CDR3, the DNA is TGTGCCAGCAGCTCGGGACAGATAAACACTGAAGCTTTCTTT.

V usage is TRBV27 and J usage is TRBJ2-3; no clear D gene. The ends were cut back, 10 bases at V and 1 base at J, with 9 bases in the middle. CDR1 is MNHEY, CDR2 SMNVEV, per germline (reference sequence). This CDR3 spans 12 amino acids. CDR3 nucleotide sequence: TGTGCCACCAACCCCGGCACAGATACGCAGTATTTT. Protein sequence: CATNPGTDTQYF.

Worth noting for this clone: Different DNA sequences within this sample yield the same CDR3. The V and J genes are TRBV18 and TRBJ2-2; D is unresolved. V was cut by 6 bases and J by 5 bases, with 10 bases left in between. The CDR3 has 13 amino acids. Germline V gene sequence: CDR1 KGHSH, CDR2 LQKENI. The DNA for the CDR3 is TGTGCCAGCTCCCGACAAGGTACCGGGGAGCTGTTTTTT. Its protein product is CASSRQGTGELFF.

V and J are TRBV25-1 and TRBJ1-1; unclear D gene. Germline CDR1 is MGHDK and CDR2 is SYGVNS. Trimming stripped 4 bases from V and 0 bases from J, with 6 bases between. This CDR3 has 13 residues. The CDR3 bases are TGTGCCAGCAGTGCCTCAGTGAACACTGAAGCTTTCTTT. Residues: CASSASVNTEAFF.

V is TRBV19 and J is TRBJ2-5, with D tentatively TRBD2 (6 bases). Germline V gives CDR1 LNHDA, CDR2 SQIVND (reference sequence). The germline V and J ends were trimmed by 5 bases and 4 bases, with 17 bases remaining between them. CDR3 size: 15 residues. This CDR3 reads CASSLGRTGIETQYF. The CDR3 DNA reads TGTGCCAGTAGTCTGGGGAGGACTGGTATAGAGACCCAGTACTTC.

This clone was seen a few times. V is TRBV4-1 and J is TRBJ2-7; a possible D gene is TRBD2 (6 bases). The CDR3 sequence is 16 residues long. CDR1 and CDR2 (germline): MGHRA, YSYEKL. V lost 3 bases and J lost 6, with 21 bases in between. CDR3 in amino acids: CASSQGLSGLRAEQYF. CDR3 in DNA: TGCGCCAGCAGCCAGGGATTATCGGGACTCCGGGCCGAGCAGTACTTC.